The 20 T cell receptor beta chains below all came from one sample that was sequenced in a study of Ad26.COV2.S vaccination and SARS-CoV-2 variants. Libraries were prepared by immunoSEQ multiplex PCR; TCRdb keeps only in-frame clonotypes and omits some of them. In the table there are about 420,000 clones, 85% to 90% of which are singletons. Treatment here: around 19 received Ad26.COV2.S at low or high dose, single or two shots; roughly five received placebo; per-sample allocation not given. Following the first vaccine or placebo injection, samples were taken on day 63. The material was peripheral blood, obtained in a trial of Ad26.COV2.S vaccine versus placebo. The receptors were gathered from a person between 18 and 60 years old who received the Ad26.COV2.S COVID-19 vaccine or a placebo.

The chain employs TRBV10-1 and TRBJ1-4, with 7 bases that match TRBD1. Germline CDR1 WNHNN, CDR2 SYGVQD (reference sequence). The CDR3 extends over 14 amino acids. V trimming: 3 bases; J trimming: 7 bases; junction bases outside the gene matches: 5. This CDR3 is CASSEGQGVEKLFF. Written as DNA, the CDR3 is TGCGCCAGCAGTGAAGGGCAGGGGGTTGAAAAACTGTTTTTT.

The gene calls are TRBV7-3 and TRBJ1-1; 7 bases agree with TRBD1. The CDR3 covers 15 residues. The V gene end was trimmed by 5 bases and the J gene end by 4 bases; junction bases not matched to a gene: 10. Per germline, CDR1 SGHTA and CDR2 FQGTGA. Here the CDR3 DNA reads TGTGCCAGCAGCCGATCCGGGACAGATGGCACTGAAGCTTTCTTT. This translates into CASSRSGTDGTEAFF.

The V call is TRBV9, the J call TRBJ1-2; possibly TRBD1 for D (5 bases). V dropped 0 bases and J dropped 0 bases, with 12 bases sitting between them. The germline CDR1 and CDR2 sequences are SGDLS and YYNGEE. The CDR3 has 16 residues. For the CDR3, the DNA is TGTGCCAGCAGCGTAGCGGGGACCGGGGCTAACTATGGCTACACCTTC. Protein: CASSVAGTGANYGYTF.

V gene TRBV5-1 combines with J gene TRBJ2-1; no firm D call. V shed 0 bases and J shed 8 bases, with 12 bases lying between them. The CDR3 spans 14 residues. Germline CDR1 SGHRS, CDR2 YFSETQ. As DNA, the CDR3 is TGCGCCAGCAGCTTGGGCAGGCTGTGGGATGAGCAGTTCTTC. As protein: CASSLGRLWDEQFF.

The J gene is TRBJ1-4, the V gene TRBV30; 9 nucleotides agree with TRBD1. Germline CDR1 reads GTSNPN; CDR2 reads SVGIG (reference sequence). The CDR3 is 13 amino acids. Losses at the gene ends were 8 bases for V and 6 bases for J; bases not matched to a gene: 7. The CDR3 reads CAASTGGDEKLFF. The CDR3, as DNA: TGTGCCGCCTCAACAGGGGGCGATGAAAAACTGTTTTTT.

The chain joins TRBV4-3 to TRBJ1-1; no definite D call. There are 14 residues in the CDR3. The germline V and J ends were trimmed by 0 bases and 1 base, with 6 bases remaining between them. CDR1 and CDR2 (germline): LGHNA, YSLEER. DNA for the CDR3: TGCGCCAGCAGCCAAGATCTGGGGAACACTGAAGCTTTCTTT. Protein product: CASSQDLGNTEAFF.

The V and J genes are TRBV10-3 and TRBJ1-2; 7 bases are a match to TRBD1. The V segment lost 3 bases and the J segment 0 bases; nucleotides outside the gene matches: 4. Germline V gene sequence: CDR1 ENHRY, CDR2 SYGVKD. There are 15 residues in the CDR3. CDR3 residues: CAISDSGTANYGYTF. The DNA of the CDR3 is TGTGCCATCAGTGATTCCGGGACAGCTAACTATGGCTACACCTTC.

This chain links TRBV28 with TRBJ1-1, with TRBD1 matching 11 bases. V gave up 8 bases and J gave up 8 bases; unmatched junction bases: 16. Germline V CDR1 and CDR2: MDHEN, SYDVKM. The CDR3 is 16 residues long. The CDR3 protein is CASVTGGQGALFEAFF. CDR3 bases: TGTGCCAGCGTCACCGGAGGACAGGGGGCCCTATTCGAAGCTTTCTTT.

This chain connects TRBV11-2 to TRBJ2-3; a possible D gene is TRBD2 (5 bases). Germline V gene data show CDR1 as SGHAT and CDR2 as FQNNGV. The CDR3 has 17 amino acids. Trimming took 1 base from V and 0 from J, leaving 14 bases between them. The CDR3 nucleotides read TGTGCCAGCAGCTTAGTGAGTAGCGATGAGAGCACAGATACGCAGTATTTT. Translated: CASSLVSSDESTDTQYF.

This chain joins TRBV3-1 (or the pseudogene TRBV3-2) and TRBJ2-5; tentative D call: TRBD2 (7 bases). There are 15 residues in the CDR3. V lost 2 bases to trimming and J lost 2 bases, with 12 bases between them. Germline CDR1 and CDR2: LGHDT and YNNKEL (reference sequence). The DNA for the CDR3 is TGTGCCAGCAGCCAATGGGGGGGGGCGCAAGAGACCCAGTACTTC. As protein: CASSQWGGAQETQYF.

J is TRBJ2-6 and V is TRBV9, with unresolved D. The V gene lost 4 bases and the J gene lost 1 base, with 18 bases spanning the gap. The length of the CDR3 is 18 residues. Germline CDR1 is SGDLS and CDR2 is YYNGEE. CDR3 nucleotide sequence: TGTGCCAGCAGCCCACACGGCAGCCTCATGTCTGGGGCCAACGTCCTGACTTTC. It encodes CASSPHGSLMSGANVLTF.

The chain joins TRBV18 to TRBJ1-6, with 9 nucleotides matching TRBD1. Germline CDR1 KGHSH, CDR2 LQKENI. V was clipped by 0 bases and J by 3 bases; unmatched bases: 6. This CDR3 is 18 amino acids long. This chain's CDR3 is CASSPPTGQGGYNSPLHF. CDR3 sequence (DNA): TGTGCCAGCTCACCACCTACGGGACAGGGTGGCTATAATTCACCCCTCCACTTT.

Only a few counts were recorded for this clone. This chain uses TRBV14 with TRBJ1-6; D ambiguous. Trimming removed 3 bases at V and 4 bases at J, with 4 bases between. CDR1 is SGHDN and CDR2 is FVKESK in the germline V gene. The CDR3 extends over 13 amino acids. The CDR3 nucleotides are TGTGCCAGCAGCCATAGGTATAATTCACCCCTCCACTTT. It codes for CASSHRYNSPLHF.

CDR3 nucleotide sequence: TGTGCCACCAGCTCGACAGGGGGCAGGCCAGATACGCAGTATTTT. This translates into CATSSTGGRPDTQYF. The chain recombines TRBV15 with TRBJ2-3; 10 nucleotides match TRBD1. Germline V gene sequence: CDR1 LNHNV, CDR2 YYDKDF (reference sequence). The CDR3 sequence is 15 residues long. V was clipped by 5 bases and J by 4 bases; unmatched bases: 6.

This sequence joins TRBV11-2 and TRBJ2-1; D may match TRBD1 or TRBD2 (5 bases each). The CDR3 length is 16 residues. Per germline, CDR1 SGHAT and CDR2 FQNNGV. V gave up 5 bases and J gave up 3 bases, with 17 bases separating them. This CDR3 is CASSLITGRSYNEQFF. CDR3 DNA sequence: TGTGCCAGCAGCCTCATTACGGGACGGAGCTACAATGAGCAGTTCTTC.

The chain links TRBV11-2 to TRBJ2-5, with 8 bases that match TRBD1. The germline V gene has CDR1 SGHAT and CDR2 FQNNGV. Trimming removed 5 bases from V and 5 bases from J; junction bases left unmatched: 7. This CDR3 has 14 amino acids. In DNA form, the CDR3 reads TGTGCCAGCAGCAAAGACAGGGGCGGCGAGACCCAGTACTTC. Translating it yields CASSKDRGGETQYF.

This chain links TRBV5-1 with TRBJ2-3; TRBD2 matches at 13 bases. In germline, CDR1 is SGHRS, CDR2 YFSETQ. The CDR3 spans 19 residues. V lost 5 bases and J lost 3; bases outside the gene matches: 15. DNA of the CDR3: TGCGCCAGCAGGTCTGGACTAGCGGGGGACTTAGGGGGAACAGATACGCAGTATTTT. Amino acid sequence: CASRSGLAGDLGGTDTQYF.

J is TRBJ1-5 and V is TRBV7-2, with TRBD1 identical over 7 bases. CDR3 length: 15 amino acids. V was clipped by 1 base and J by 7 bases; unmatched bases: 7. CDR1 and CDR2 from the germline V gene are SGHTA and FQGNSA. DNA of the CDR3: TGTGCCAGCAGCTTAGGACAGGGAGGAAAACAGCCCCAGCATTTT. Its protein is CASSLGQGGKQPQHF.

The chain carries TRBV4-1 and TRBJ2-5, with D hard to call. The CDR3 spans 13 residues. V shed 2 bases and J shed 4 bases, with 8 bases lying between them. Germline V gives CDR1 MGHRA, CDR2 YSYEKL. Written as DNA, the CDR3 is TGCGCCAGCAGCCAAAGAGTGGTAGAGACCCAGTACTTC. This translates into CASSQRVVETQYF.

Of note for this clone: The junction departs from germline at one end; a sequencing error may be responsible. Within the sample, other DNA sequences also encode this same CDR3. V and J are TRBV5-6 and TRBJ1-5; D gene uncertain. The CDR3 length is 12 residues. Germline CDR1 is SGHDT and CDR2 is YYEEEE. CDR3 sequence reads: CASSLGSQPQHF. In nucleotides, the CDR3 is TGTGCCAGCAGTTTGGGCAGCCAGCCCCAGCATTTT.